The TCR beta chain described here comes from a study of cytomegalovirus exposure and HLA in healthy donors. Study-wide results and limits: Diagnosis of cytomegalovirus status made by the classifier reportedly showed high specificity and sensitivity.

This clone was seen a few times. Its antigen is as yet unknown. V lost 3 bases and J lost 4, with 10 bases in between. CDR3 length: 14 amino acids. The germline V gene encodes CDR1 SEHNR and CDR2 FQNEAQ (reference sequence). With 60 Vbeta and 13 Jbeta primers, the PCR was carried out. The table came from immunoSEQ multiplex PCR; TCRdb's copy has only in-frame clones and leaves some out. This repertoire shows around 130,000 clones, roughly 74% found once; its top ten account for 5.5% to 7%. The genes are TRBV7-9 and TRBJ1-5, with no clear D. The sequence was obtained from a man aged 35 to 55 in good health and CMV-seropositive. Sequencing was performed on PBMCs. This CDR3 is CASSFRGNNQPQHF. As DNA, the CDR3 is TGTGCCAGCAGCTTCCGCGGGAATAATCAGCCCCAGCATTTT.